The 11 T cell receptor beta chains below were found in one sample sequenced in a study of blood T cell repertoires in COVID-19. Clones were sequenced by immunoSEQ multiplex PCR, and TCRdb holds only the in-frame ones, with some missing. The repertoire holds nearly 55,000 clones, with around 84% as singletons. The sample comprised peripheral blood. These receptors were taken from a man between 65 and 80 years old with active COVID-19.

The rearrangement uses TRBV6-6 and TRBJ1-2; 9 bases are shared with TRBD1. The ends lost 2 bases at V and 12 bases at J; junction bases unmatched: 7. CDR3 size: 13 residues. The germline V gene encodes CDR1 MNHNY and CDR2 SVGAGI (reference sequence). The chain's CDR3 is CASSYVTGGQNTF. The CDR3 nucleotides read TGTGCCAGCAGTTACGTGACAGGGGGACAAAACACCTTC.

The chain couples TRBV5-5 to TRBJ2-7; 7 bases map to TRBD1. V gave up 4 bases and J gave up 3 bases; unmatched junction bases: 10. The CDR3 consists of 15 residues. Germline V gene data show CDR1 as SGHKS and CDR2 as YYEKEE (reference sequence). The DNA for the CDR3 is TGTGCCAGCAGCAGAAGTGGACAGGCCGACTACGAGCAGTACTTC. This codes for CASSRSGQADYEQYF.

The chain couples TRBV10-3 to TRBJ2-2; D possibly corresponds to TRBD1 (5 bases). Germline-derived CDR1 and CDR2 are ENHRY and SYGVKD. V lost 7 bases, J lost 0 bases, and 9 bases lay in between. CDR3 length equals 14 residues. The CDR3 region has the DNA TGTGCCATCACTCAGGGATCGAACACCGGGGAGCTGTTTTTT. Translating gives CAITQGSNTGELFF.

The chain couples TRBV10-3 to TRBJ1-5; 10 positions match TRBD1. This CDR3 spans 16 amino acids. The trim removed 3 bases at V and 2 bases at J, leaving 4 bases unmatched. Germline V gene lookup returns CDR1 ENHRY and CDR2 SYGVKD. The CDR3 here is CAISDRDRGGNQPQHF. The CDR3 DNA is TGTGCCATCAGTGACCGGGACAGGGGTGGCAATCAGCCCCAGCATTTT.

In nucleotides, the CDR3 is TGTGCCAGCAGCTTAGGACCAGGTCAGCCCCAGCATTTT. It is translated as CASSLGPGQPQHF. The V and J genes are TRBV7-2 and TRBJ1-5; D call uncertain. The CDR3 contains 13 residues. The V end was cut by 1 base, the J end by 6 bases, with 7 bases between. CDR1 and CDR2 (germline): SGHTA, FQGNSA.

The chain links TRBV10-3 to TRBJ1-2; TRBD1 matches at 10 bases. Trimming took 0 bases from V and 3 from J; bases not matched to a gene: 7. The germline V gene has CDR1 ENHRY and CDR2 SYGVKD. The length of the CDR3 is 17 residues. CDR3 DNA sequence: TGTGCCATCAGTGAGTCCCCCGGGACAGGGGCGCACTATGGCTACACCTTC. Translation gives CAISESPGTGAHYGYTF.

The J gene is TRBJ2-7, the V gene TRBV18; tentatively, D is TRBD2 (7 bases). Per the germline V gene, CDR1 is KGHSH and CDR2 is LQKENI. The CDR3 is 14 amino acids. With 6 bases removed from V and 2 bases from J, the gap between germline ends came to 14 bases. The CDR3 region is CASSLGGAAYEQYF. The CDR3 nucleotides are TGTGCCAGCTCCCTAGGGGGGGCCGCCTACGAGCAGTACTTC.

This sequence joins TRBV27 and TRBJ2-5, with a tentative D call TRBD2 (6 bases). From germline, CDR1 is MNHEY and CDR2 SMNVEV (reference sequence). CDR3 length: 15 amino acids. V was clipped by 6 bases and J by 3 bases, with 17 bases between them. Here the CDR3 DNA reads TGTGCCAGCAGACGTCGGCTAGCGACAAAAGAGACCCAGTACTTC. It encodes CASRRRLATKETQYF.

CDR3 sequence: CASRLGQGAEPQHF. CDR3 in DNA: TGTGCCAGCAGACTCGGACAGGGTGCGGAGCCCCAGCATTTT. The chain combines TRBV7-8 with TRBJ1-5, with 8 bases matching TRBD1. The germline gives CDR1 SGHVS, CDR2 FQNEAQ. The V and J ends lost 6 bases and 8 bases, in that order; junction bases with no gene match: 9. CDR3 length: 14 residues.

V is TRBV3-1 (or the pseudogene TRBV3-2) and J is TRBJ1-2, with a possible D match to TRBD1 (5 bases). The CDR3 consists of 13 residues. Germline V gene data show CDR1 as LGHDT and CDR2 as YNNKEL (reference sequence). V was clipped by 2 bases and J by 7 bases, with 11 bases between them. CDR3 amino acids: CASSQLGVSGYTF. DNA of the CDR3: TGTGCCAGCAGCCAATTAGGGGTCTCTGGCTACACCTTC.

CDR3 sequence (DNA): TGCGCCAGCAGCGAGGGACAACTGAACACTGAAGCTTTCTTT. Residues: CASSEGQLNTEAFF. The V gene is TRBV5-1, the J gene TRBJ1-1; D possibly corresponds to TRBD1 (6 bases). Trimming took off 4 bases at V and 0 bases at J, with 10 bases between the two ends. Germline V lookup: CDR1 SGHRS, CDR2 YFSETQ. This CDR3 has 14 amino acids.